This TCR beta chain comes out of a study of blood T cell repertoires in COVID-19. Clones were read by immunoSEQ multiplex PCR, and TCRdb kept only the in-frame ones, dropping some. This sample has some 320,000 clones, with roughly 90% found just once. Germline trimming cut 3 bases from V and 4 bases from J; bases unmatched to any gene: 8. The CDR3 sequence is 17 residues long. Looked up from germline, CDR1 is LGHDT and CDR2 is YNNKEL (reference sequence). The sequenced material came from PBMCs or T cells enriched from blood (not recorded which). The chain carries TRBV3-1 (or the pseudogene TRBV3-2) and TRBJ2-3; 12 nucleotides match TRBD2. The receptor comes from a man in his fifties or sixties who had recovered from COVID-19. The DNA of the CDR3 is TGTGCCAGCAGCCACACTAGCGGGAGGTGGGGGCCAGATACGCAGTATTTT. This encodes CASSHTSGRWGPDTQYF.